This TCR beta chain was sequenced during a study of cytomegalovirus exposure and HLA in healthy donors. Produced via immunoSEQ multiplex PCR; TCRdb's table is partial and in-frame only. The table lists under 200,000 clones, roughly 81% of them singletons. In regard to this clone: Its antigen is not identified.

The donors were in the approximately 120-subject validation cohort, distinct from the approximately 670-subject first cohort. Study results and limitations: For cytomegalovirus status, the classifier reportedly gave diagnoses with high specificity and sensitivity. Most sequenced TCRs were rare (though some public TCRs occurred in many donors). Some TCR beta chains (about 170 of them) were listed as cytomegalovirus-associated.

The sequence was obtained from a woman in her 30s in good health and CMV-seronegative. Sequences were obtained from PBMCs.

The CDR3 DNA sequence: TGTGCCAGCAGCCCCCCCTTTAGCGGGGGTAACGATGAGCAGTTCTTC. The encoded protein is CASSPPFSGGNDEQFF. This chain uses TRBV9 with TRBJ2-1, with 9 bases fitting TRBD2. The trim removed 4 bases at V and 8 bases at J, leaving 13 bases unmatched. The CDR3 has 16 residues. The germline gives CDR1 SGDLS, CDR2 YYNGEE.